Presented here are 2 T cell receptor beta chains from one specimen sequenced in a study of control samples from healthy donors and cancer patients. TCRdb keeps only in-frame clones here, not all; method: immunoSEQ multiplex PCR. The sample lists some 100,000 clones, just under 95% occurring once. The sequenced sample consisted of blood. These receptors all stem from a human donor in good health. The donor label of this sample is uncertain.

V is TRBV3-1 (or the pseudogene TRBV3-2) and J is TRBJ2-3; 9 bases match TRBD2. This CDR3 contains 16 residues. V lost 4 bases, J lost 0 bases, and 5 bases stayed unmatched. Germline assignment: CDR1 LGHDT and CDR2 YNNKEL (reference sequence). CDR3 bases: TGTGCCAGCAGCCGCGGGACTAGCCCTAGCACAGATACGCAGTATTTT. It yields the protein CASSRGTSPSTDTQYF.

The rearrangement links TRBV10-3 to TRBJ1-6, with a tentative D call TRBD1 (5 bases). V lost 10 bases and J 4 bases, leaving 17 bases between the germline ends. Looked up from germline, CDR1 is ENHRY and CDR2 is SYGVKD. CDR3 length: 15 amino acids. The CDR3 protein is CASGRGTEYNSPLHF. In DNA, the CDR3 is TGTGCCAGCGGTAGGGGTACAGAGTATAATTCACCCCTCCACTTT.